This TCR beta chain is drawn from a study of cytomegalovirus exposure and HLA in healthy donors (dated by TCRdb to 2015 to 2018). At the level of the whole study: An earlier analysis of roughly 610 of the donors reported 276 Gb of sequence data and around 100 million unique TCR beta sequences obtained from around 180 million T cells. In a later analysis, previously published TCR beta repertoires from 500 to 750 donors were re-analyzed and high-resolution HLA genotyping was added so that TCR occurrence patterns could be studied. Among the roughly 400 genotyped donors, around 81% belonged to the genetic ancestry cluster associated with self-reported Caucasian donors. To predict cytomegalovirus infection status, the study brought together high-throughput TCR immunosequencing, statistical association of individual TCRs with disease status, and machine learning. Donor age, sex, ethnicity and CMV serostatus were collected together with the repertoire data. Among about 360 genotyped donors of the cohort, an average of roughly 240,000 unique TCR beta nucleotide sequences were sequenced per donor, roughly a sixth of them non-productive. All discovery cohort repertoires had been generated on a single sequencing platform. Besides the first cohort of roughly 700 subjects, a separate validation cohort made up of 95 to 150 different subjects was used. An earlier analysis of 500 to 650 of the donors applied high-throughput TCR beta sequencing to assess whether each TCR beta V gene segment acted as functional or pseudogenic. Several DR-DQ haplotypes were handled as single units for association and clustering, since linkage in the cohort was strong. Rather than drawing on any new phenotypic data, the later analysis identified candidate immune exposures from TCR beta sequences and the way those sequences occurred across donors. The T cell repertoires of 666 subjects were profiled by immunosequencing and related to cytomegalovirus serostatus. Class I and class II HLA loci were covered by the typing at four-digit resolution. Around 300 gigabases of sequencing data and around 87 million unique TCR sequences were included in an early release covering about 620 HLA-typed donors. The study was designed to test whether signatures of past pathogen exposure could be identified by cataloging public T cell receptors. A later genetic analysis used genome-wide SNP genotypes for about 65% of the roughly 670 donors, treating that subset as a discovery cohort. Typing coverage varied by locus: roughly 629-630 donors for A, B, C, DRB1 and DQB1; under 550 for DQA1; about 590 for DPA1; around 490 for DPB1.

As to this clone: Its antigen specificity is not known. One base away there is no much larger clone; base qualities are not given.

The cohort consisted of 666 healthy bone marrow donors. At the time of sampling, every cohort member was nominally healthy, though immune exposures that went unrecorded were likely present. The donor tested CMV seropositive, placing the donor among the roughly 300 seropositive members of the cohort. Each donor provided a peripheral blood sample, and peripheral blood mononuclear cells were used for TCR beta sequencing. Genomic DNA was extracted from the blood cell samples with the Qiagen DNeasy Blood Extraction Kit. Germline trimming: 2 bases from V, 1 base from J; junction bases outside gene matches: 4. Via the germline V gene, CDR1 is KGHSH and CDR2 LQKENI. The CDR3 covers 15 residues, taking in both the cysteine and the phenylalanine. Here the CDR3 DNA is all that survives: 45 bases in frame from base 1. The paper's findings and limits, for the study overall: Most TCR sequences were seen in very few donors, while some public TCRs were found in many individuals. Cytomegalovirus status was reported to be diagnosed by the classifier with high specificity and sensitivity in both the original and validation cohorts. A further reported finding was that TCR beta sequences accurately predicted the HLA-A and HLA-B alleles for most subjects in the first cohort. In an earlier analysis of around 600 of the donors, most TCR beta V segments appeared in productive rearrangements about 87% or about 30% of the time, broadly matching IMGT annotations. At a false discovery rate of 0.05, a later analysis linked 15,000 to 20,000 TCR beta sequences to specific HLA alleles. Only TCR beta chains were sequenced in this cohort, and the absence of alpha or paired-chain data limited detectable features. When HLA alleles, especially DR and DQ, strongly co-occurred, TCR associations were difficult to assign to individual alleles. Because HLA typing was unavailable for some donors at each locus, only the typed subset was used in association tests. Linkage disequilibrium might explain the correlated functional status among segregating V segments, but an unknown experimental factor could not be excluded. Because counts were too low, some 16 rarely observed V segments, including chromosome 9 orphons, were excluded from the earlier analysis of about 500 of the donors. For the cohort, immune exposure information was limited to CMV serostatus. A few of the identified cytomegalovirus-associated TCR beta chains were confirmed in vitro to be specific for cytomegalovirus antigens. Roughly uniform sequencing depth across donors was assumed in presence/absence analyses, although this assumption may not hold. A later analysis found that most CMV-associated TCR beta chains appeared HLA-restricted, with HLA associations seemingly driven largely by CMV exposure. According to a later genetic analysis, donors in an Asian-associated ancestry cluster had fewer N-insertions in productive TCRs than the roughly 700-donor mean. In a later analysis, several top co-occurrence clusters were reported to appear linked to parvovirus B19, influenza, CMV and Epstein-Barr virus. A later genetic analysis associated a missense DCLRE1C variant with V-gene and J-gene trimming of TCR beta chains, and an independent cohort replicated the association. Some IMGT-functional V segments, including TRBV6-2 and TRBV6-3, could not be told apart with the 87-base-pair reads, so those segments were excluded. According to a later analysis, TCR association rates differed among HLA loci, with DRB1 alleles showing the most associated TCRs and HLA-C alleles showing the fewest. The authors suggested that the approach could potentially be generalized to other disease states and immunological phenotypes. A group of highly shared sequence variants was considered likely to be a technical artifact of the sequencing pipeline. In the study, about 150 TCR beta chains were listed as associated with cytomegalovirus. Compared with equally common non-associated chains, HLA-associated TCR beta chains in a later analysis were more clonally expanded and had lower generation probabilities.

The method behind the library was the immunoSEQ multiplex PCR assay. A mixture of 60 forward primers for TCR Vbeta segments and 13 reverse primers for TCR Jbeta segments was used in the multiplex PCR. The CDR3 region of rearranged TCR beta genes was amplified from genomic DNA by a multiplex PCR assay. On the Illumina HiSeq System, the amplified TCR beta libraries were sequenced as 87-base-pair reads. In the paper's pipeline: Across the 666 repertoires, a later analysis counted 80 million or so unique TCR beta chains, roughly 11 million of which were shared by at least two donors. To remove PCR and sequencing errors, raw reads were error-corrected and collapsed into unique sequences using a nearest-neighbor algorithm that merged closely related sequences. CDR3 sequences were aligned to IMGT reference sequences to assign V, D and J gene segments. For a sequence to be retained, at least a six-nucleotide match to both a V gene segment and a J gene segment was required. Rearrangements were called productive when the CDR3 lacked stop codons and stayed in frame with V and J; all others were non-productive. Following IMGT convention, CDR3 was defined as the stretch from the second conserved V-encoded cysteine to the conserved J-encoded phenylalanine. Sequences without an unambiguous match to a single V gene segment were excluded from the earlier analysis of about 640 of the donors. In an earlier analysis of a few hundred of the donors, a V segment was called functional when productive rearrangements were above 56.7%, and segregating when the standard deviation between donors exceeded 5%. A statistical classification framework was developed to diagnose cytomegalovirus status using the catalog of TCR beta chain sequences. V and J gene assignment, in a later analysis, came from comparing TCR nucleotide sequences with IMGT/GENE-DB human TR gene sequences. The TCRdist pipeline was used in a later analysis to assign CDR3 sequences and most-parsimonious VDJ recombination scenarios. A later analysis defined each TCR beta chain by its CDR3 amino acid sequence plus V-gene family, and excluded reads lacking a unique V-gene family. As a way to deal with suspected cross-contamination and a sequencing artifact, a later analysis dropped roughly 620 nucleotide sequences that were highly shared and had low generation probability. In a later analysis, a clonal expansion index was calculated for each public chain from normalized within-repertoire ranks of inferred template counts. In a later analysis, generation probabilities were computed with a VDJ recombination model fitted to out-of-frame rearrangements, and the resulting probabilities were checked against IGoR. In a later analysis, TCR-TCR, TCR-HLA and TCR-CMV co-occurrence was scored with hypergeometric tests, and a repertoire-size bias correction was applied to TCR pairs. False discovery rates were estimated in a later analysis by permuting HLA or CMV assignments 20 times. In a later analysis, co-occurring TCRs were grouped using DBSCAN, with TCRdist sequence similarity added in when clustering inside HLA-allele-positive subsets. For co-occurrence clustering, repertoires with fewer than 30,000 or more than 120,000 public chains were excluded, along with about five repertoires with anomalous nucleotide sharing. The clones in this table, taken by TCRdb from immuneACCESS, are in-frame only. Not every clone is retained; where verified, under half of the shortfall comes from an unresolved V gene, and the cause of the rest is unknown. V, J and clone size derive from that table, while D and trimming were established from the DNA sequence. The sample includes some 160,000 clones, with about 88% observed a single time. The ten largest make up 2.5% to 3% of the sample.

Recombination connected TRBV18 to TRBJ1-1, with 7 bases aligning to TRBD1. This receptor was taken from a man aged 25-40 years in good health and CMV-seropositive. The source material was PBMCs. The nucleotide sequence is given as TGTGCCAGCTCACCATTAGGGGGCGAGAACACTGAAGCTTTCTTT. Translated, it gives CASSPLGGENTEAFF.